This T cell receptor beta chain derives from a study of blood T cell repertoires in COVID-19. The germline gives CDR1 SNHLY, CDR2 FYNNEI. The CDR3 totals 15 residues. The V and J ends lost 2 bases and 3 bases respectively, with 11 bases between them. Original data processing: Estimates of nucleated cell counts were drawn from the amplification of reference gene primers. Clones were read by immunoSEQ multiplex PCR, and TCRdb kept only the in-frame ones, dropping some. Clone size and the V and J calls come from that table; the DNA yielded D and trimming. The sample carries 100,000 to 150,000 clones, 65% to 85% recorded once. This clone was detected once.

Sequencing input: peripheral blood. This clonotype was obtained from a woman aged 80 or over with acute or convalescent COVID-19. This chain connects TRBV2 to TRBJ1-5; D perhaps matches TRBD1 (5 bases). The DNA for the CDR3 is TGTGCCAGCAGTGAAATGGGGGGGTACAATCAGCCCCAGCATTTT. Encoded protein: CASSEMGGYNQPQHF.